This T cell receptor beta chain was recorded in a study of tumor T cells in aggressive B-cell lymphoma. Some clones are missing from TCRdb's copy, which holds only in-frame ones; the method was immunoSEQ multiplex PCR. The profile shows about 7,400 clones, about 85% of them singletons. This CDR3 has 15 residues. Germline CDR1 SGHAT, CDR2 FQNNGV. V was pared by 7 bases and J by 2 bases, with 15 bases between. Concerning this clone itself: Other DNA sequences from this sample encode an identical CDR3 as well.

The sample was tumor tissue. The chain recombines TRBV11-2 with TRBJ1-3; tentatively, D is TRBD1 (5 bases). The receptor was derived from an adult with diffuse large B cell lymphoma. The CDR3 DNA is TGTGCCAGCACCAGCCTCCAGGGCACTGGAAACACCATATATTTT. Translation: CASTSLQGTGNTIYF.